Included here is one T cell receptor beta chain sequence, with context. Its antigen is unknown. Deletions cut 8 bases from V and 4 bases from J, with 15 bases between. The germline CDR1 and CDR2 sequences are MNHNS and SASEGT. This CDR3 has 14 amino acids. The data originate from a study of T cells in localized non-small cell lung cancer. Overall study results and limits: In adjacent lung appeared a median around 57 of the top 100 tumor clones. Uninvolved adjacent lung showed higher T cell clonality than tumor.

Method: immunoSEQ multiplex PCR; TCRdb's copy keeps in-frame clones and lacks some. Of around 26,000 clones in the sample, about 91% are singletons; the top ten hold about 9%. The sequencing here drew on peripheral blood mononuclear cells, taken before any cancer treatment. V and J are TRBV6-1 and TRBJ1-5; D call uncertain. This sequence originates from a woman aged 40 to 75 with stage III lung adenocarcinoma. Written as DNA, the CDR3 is TGTGCCAGCCGATGGGCGCAGAAAAATCAGCCCCAGCATTTT. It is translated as CASRWAQKNQPQHF.